The source of this TCR beta chain is a study of identical twins. Unique molecular identifiers were present on the cDNA, and a universal primer site came from template switching. TCRdb redid the calling of the 5' RACE reads with MiXCR, one entry per CDR3 protein. The sample records around 1.7 million distinct CDR3 sequences, around a third being singletons. Study-wide points: Within cord blood, abundant beta clonotypes carried fewer insertions, but memory repertoires showed no such trend.

Concerning this clonotype itself: Its antigen is not identified. The junction departs from germline at one end; a sequencing error may be responsible.

Germline assignment: CDR1 LGHNA and CDR2 YNFKEQ. This CDR3 contains 15 residues. The origin of this receptor is a newborn girl in good health. J is TRBJ1-1 and V is TRBV4-2; D unresolved. The sample comprised cord blood. CDR3 residues: CASSQDIRANTKAFF. The CDR3 nucleotides read TGTGCCAGCAGCCAAGATATTCGGGCGAACACTAAAGCTTTCTTT.